The clone carrying this TCR beta chain came up a few times. Antigen specificity is unknown. This sample was included in a study of spatial heterogeneity in lung cancer. Across the study: Raw reads showed each unique TCR and UMI combination turning up more than ten times on average.

Study-wide points: How many expanded intratumoral alpha and beta TCRs were present tracked the tumor mutation count, which was a count of nonsynonymous mutations. Of tumor T cells, an estimated coverage of approximately 7% was reached for alpha chains and about 14% for beta chains.

TCRdb redid the calling of the 5' RACE reads with MiXCR, one entry per CDR3 protein. The table has tens of thousands of distinct CDR3 sequences, around a sixth seen once. Trimming removed 3 bases at V and 5 bases at J, with 6 bases between. CDR1 and CDR2 (germline): ENHRY, SYGVKD. CDR3 length equals 12 residues. As to time point: sample taken at primary tumor resection. Without sorting, whole RNA was sequenced from tumor, nontumor lung or frozen PBMC. The specimen was lung tumor tissue, collected at surgery. The receptor was derived from a female donor with early-stage non-small cell lung cancer. The V gene is TRBV10-3, the J gene TRBJ2-3; no firm D call. The CDR3 spells CAISELGDTQYF. The CDR3 DNA sequence: TGTGCCATCAGTGAACTGGGAGATACGCAGTATTTT.